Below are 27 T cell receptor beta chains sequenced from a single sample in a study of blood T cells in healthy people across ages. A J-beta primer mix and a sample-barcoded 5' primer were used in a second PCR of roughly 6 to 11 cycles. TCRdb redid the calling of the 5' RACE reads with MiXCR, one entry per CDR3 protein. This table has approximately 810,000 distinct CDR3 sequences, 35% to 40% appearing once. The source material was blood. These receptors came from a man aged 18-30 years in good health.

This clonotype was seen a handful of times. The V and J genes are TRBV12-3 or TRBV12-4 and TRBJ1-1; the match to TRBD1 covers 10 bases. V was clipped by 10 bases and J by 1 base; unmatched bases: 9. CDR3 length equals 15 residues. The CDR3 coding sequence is TGTGCCACCAAGGGACGGGACAGGGGGAACACTGAAGCTTTCTTT. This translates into CATKGRDRGNTEAFF.

CDR3: CSASIPSSYLGEAFF. As DNA, the CDR3 is TGCAGTGCTAGCATTCCCTCCTCCTATCTCGGTGAAGCTTTCTTT. This rearrangement joins TRBV20-1 to TRBJ1-1, with no clear D. CDR1 DFQATT and CDR2 SNEGSKA come from the germline V gene (reference sequence). Trimming took 3 bases from V and 7 from J, leaving 21 bases between them. The CDR3 has 15 residues.

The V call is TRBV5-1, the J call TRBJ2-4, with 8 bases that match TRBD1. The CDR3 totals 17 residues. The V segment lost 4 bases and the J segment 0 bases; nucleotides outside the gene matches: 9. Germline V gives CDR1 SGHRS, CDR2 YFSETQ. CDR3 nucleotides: TGCGCCAGCAGCCCCCTGGACAGGGAGAGAGCCAAAAACATTCAGTACTTC. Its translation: CASSPLDRERAKNIQYF.

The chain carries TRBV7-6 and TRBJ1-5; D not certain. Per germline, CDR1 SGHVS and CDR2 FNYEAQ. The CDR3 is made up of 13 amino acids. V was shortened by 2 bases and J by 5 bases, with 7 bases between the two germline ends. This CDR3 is CASSLSSYQPQHF. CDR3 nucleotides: TGTGCCAGCAGCTTAAGTTCGTATCAGCCCCAGCATTTT.

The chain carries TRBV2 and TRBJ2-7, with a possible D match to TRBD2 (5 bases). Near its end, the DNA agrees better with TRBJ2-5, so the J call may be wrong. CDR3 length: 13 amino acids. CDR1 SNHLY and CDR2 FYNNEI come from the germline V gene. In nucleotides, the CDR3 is TGTGCCAGCAGTGAAGCTAGCGTGGGGACCCAGTACTTC. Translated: CASSEASVGTQYF.

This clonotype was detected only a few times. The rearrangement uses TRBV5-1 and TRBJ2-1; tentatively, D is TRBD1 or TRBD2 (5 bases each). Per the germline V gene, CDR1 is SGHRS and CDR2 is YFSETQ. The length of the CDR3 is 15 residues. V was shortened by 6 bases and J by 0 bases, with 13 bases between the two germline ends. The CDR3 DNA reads TGCGCCAGCAAGGGGAGCGGCAGCTCCTACAATGAGCAGTTCTTC. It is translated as CASKGSGSSYNEQFF.

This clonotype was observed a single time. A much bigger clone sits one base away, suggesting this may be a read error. This chain's CDR3 is CTSSQDLRDISYEQYF. The DNA for the CDR3 is TGTACCAGCAGCCAAGATCTTCGGGACATCTCCTACGAGCAGTACTTC. J is TRBJ2-7 and V is TRBV4-2, with a possible D match to TRBD1 (6 bases). The CDR3 is 16 amino acids. Per germline, CDR1 LGHNA and CDR2 YNFKEQ.

The CDR3 protein is CASRPGHRTDTQYF. CDR3 in DNA: TGTGCCAGCCGTCCGGGACATCGCACAGATACGCAGTATTTT. The rearrangement uses TRBV27 and TRBJ2-3, with a possible D match to TRBD1 (6 bases). The V end lost 8 bases, the J end lost 1 base, and 13 bases lay between the germline ends. The CDR3 extends over 14 amino acids. Germline V gene sequence: CDR1 MNHEY, CDR2 SMNVEV (reference sequence).

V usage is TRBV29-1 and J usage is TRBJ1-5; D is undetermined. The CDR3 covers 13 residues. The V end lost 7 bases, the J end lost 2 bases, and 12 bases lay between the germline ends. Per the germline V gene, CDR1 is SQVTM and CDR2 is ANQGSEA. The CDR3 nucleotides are TGCAGCGCCCCTCCTTCGGGCAATCAGCCCCAGCATTTT. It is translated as CSAPPSGNQPQHF. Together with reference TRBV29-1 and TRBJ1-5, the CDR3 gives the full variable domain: SAVISQKPSRDICQRGTSLTIQCQVDSQVTMMFWYRQQPGQSLTLIATANQGSEATYESGFVIDKFPISRPNLTFSTLTVSNMSPEDSSIYLCSAPPSGNQPQHFGDGTRLSIL.

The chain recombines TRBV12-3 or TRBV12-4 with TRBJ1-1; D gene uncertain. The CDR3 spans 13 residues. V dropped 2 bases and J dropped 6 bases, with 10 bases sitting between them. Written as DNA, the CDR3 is TGTGCCAGCAGTTTATTAGACCTACCTGAAGCTTTCTTT. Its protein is CASSLLDLPEAFF.

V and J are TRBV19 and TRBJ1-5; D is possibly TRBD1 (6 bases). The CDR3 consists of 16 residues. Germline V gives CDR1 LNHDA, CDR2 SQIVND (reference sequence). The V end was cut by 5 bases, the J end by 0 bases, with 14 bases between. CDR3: CASSLRTDYSNQPQHF. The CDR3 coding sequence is TGTGCCAGTAGTCTTAGGACAGACTATAGCAATCAGCCCCAGCATTTT.

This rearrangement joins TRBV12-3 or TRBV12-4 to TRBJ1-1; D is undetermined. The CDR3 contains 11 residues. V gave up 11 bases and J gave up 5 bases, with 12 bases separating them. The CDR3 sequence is CACNSGTEAFF. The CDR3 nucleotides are TGTGCCTGCAACTCGGGAACTGAAGCTTTCTTT.

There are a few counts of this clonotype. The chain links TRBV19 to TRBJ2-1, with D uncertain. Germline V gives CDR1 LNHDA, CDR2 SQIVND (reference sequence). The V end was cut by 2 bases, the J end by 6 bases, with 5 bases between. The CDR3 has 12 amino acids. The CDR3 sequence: CASSITRNEQFF. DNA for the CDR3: TGTGCCAGTAGTATAACTCGCAATGAGCAGTTCTTC.

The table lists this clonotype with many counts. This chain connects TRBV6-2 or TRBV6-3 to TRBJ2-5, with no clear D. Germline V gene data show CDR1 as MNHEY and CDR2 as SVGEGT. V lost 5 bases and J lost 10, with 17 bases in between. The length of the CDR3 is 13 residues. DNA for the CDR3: TGTGCCAGCAGTGACCCTTCGAATGGCCTCCAGTACTTC. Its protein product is CASSDPSNGLQYF.

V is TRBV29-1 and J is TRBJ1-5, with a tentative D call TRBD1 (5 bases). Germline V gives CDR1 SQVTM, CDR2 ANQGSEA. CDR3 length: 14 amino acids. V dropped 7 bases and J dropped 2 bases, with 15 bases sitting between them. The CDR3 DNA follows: TGCAGCGCTAGACAGAGGGAGGGCAATCAGCCCCAGCATTTT. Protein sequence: CSARQREGNQPQHF.

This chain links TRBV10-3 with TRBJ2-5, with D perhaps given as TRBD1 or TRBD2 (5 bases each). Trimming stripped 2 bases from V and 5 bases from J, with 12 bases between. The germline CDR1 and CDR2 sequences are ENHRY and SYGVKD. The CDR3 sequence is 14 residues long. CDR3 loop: CAISEPGPWETQYF. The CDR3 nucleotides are TGTGCCATCAGTGAGCCGGGACCTTGGGAGACCCAGTACTTC.

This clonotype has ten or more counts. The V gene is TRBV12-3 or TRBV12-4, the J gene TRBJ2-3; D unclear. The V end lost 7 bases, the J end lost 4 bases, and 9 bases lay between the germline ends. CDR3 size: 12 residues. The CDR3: CASTRPADTQYF. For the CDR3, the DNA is TGTGCCAGCACCCGCCCCGCAGATACGCAGTATTTT.

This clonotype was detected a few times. As DNA, the CDR3 is TGTGCCAGCAGATACCCCCTGCAGGAGACCCAGTACTTC. This sequence encodes CASRYPLQETQYF. V is TRBV12-3 or TRBV12-4 and J is TRBJ2-5, with no clear D. The CDR3 covers 13 residues. The V gene lost 6 bases and the J gene lost 5 bases, with 13 bases spanning the gap.

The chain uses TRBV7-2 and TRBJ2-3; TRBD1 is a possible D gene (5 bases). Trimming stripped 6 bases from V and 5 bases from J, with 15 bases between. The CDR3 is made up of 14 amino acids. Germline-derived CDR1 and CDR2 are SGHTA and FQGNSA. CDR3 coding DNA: TGTGCCAGCAGGGATGGGGCCGCGGTAGATACGCAGTATTTT. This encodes CASRDGAAVDTQYF.

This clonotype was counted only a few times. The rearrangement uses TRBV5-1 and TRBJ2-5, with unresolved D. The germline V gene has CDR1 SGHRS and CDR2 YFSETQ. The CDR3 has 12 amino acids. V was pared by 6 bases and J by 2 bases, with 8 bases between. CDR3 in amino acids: CASKGRQETQYF. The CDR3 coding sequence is TGCGCCAGCAAGGGAAGACAAGAGACCCAGTACTTC.

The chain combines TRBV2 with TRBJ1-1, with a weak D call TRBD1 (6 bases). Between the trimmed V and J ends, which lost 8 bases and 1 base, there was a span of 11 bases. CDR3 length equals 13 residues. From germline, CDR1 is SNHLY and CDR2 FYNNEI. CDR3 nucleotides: TGTGCCAGCGCCAGAGGGGGGAACACTGAAGCTTTCTTT. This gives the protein CASARGGNTEAFF.

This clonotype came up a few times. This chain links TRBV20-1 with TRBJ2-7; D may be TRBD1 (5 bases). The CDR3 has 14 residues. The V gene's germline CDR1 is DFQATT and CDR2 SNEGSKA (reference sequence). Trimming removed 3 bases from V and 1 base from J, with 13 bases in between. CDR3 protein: CSASDSRLSYEQYF. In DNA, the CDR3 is TGCAGTGCTAGTGACAGCCGACTTTCCTACGAGCAGTACTTC.

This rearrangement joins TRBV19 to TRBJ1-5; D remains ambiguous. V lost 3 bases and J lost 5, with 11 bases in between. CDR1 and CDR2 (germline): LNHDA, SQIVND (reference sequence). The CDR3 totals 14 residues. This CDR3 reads CASSMVQEYQPQHF. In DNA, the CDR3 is TGTGCCAGTAGTATGGTCCAGGAGTATCAGCCCCAGCATTTT.

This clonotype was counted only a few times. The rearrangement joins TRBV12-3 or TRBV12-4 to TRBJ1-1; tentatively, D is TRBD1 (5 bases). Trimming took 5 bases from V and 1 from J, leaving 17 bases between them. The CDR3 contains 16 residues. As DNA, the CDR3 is TGTGCCAGCAGTCTAGGGGACTGGAGACAGAACACTGAAGCTTTCTTT. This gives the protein CASSLGDWRQNTEAFF.

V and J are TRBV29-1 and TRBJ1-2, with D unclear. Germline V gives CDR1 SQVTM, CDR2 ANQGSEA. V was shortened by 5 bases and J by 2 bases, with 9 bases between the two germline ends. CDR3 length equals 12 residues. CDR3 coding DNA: TGCAGCGTTTGGACGGTCAACTATGGCTACACCTTC. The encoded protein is CSVWTVNYGYTF.

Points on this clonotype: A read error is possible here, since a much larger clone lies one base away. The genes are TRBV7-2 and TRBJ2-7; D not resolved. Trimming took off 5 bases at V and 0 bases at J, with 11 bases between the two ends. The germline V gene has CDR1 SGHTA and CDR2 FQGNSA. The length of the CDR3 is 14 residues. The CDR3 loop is CASSPMGNSYEQYF. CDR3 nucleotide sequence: TGTGCCAGCAGCCCTATGGGCAACTCCTACGAGCAGTACTTC.

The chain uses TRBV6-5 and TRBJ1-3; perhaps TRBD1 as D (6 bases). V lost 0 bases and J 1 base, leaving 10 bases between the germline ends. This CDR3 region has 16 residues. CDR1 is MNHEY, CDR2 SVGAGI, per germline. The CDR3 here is CASSYSADRSGNTIYF. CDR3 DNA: TGTGCCAGCAGTTACTCTGCGGACAGATCTGGAAACACCATATATTTT.